Below, 8 T cell receptor beta chains from the same sample are listed, as sequenced in a study of T cells in tuberculosis. Clones were sequenced by immunoSEQ multiplex PCR, and TCRdb holds only the in-frame ones, with some missing. The sample contains tens of thousands of clones, roughly 96% of which appear only once. The sequenced sample was PBMCs. Every receptor here comes from a donor aged 10-30 years with latent tuberculosis or without tuberculosis infection.

CDR3 loop: CASSPLQGDTGELFF. DNA for the CDR3: TGCGCCAGCAGCCCATTACAGGGGGACACCGGGGAGCTGTTTTTT. The chain uses TRBV5-1 and TRBJ2-2; 8 nucleotides agree with TRBD1. This CDR3 has 15 amino acids. CDR1 and CDR2 (germline): SGHRS, YFSETQ. With 4 bases clipped from V and 3 bases from J, the junction kept 5 bases outside the gene matches.

The chain uses TRBV7-9 and TRBJ2-1, with 7 bases identical to TRBD2. Germline CDR1 SEHNR, CDR2 FQNEAQ (reference sequence). The CDR3 consists of 15 residues. Unmatched junction bases numbered 8, after V lost 4 bases and J lost 5 bases. For the CDR3, the DNA is TGTGCCAGCAGCTCAAAGGGACTACCTAACAATGAGCAGTTCTTC. Translated, it gives CASSSKGLPNNEQFF.

The chain carries TRBV18 and TRBJ1-4, with no clear D. The CDR3 covers 13 residues. Germline CDR1 is KGHSH and CDR2 is LQKENI. V was pared by 3 bases and J by 2 bases, with 4 bases between. The CDR3 nucleotides read TGTGCCAGCTCACCTAATACTAATGAAAAACTGTTTTTT. This encodes CASSPNTNEKLFF.

CDR3 in amino acids: CATSRQKREGFGETQYF. The CDR3 nucleotides read TGTGCCACCAGCAGACAGAAGCGGGAGGGGTTCGGGGAGACCCAGTACTTC. This chain links TRBV15 with TRBJ2-5, with 10 bases matching TRBD2. This CDR3 has 17 amino acids. V lost 2 bases, J lost 5 bases, and 11 bases stayed unmatched. Germline loops: CDR1 LNHNV, CDR2 YYDKDF (reference sequence).

The chain combines TRBV2 with TRBJ2-3; TRBD2 aligns across 7 bases. This CDR3 spans 15 amino acids. The junction had 8 bases not matched to a gene; V was cut back by 8 bases and J by 0 bases. From germline, CDR1 is SNHLY and CDR2 FYNNEI. The CDR3 is CASLGGAASTDTQYF. The CDR3 DNA follows: TGTGCCAGCTTGGGAGGGGCTGCTAGCACAGATACGCAGTATTTT.

This chain links TRBV19 with TRBJ2-1; 10 bases match TRBD1. CDR3 length: 16 residues. V lost 7 bases, J lost 6 bases, and 12 bases stayed unmatched. Germline CDR1 and CDR2: LNHDA and SQIVND (reference sequence). The CDR3 bases are TGTGCCAGTACCATACAAAAGGGACAGGGGTTCAATGAGCAGTTCTTC. It is translated as CASTIQKGQGFNEQFF.

This chain uses TRBV29-1 with TRBJ1-4; TRBD1 agrees at 7 bases. The germline gives CDR1 SQVTM, CDR2 ANQGSEA. CDR3 length: 13 amino acids. The V and J ends lost 7 bases and 6 bases, in that order; junction bases with no gene match: 8. The CDR3 region has the DNA TGCAGCGCCAAAACAGGGGTGTATGAAAAACTGTTTTTT. This codes for CSAKTGVYEKLFF.

This rearrangement joins TRBV30 to TRBJ1-4; D unresolved. V gave up 7 bases and J gave up 8 bases, with 11 bases separating them. The CDR3 is 11 residues long. Germline CDR1 and CDR2: GTSNPN and SVGIG (reference sequence). The DNA of the CDR3 is TGTGCCTCCATCAGCGGGGAAAAACTGTTTTTT. Encoded protein: CASISGEKLFF.